This is a list of T cell receptor beta chains from one sample in a study of regulatory T cells in long-lasting Graves disease. One entry per CDR3 protein results from TCRdb running MiXCR on the multiplex PCR reads. The profile shows some 410,000 distinct CDR3 sequences, roughly 17% of them singletons. Separately, the same data were catalogued under a study of T cells in Graves' hyperthyroidism and ophthalmopathy.

The sequencing here drew on peripheral blood mononuclear cells (PBMCs), taken at new diagnosis, from a patient treated with antithyroid drugs. These receptors were taken from a woman aged 25 to 39 with Graves disease. Both conserved end residues are part of each CDR3. D genes are given only for firm matches. Rows may omit the clone size; those that give it use once, few, many or a size class.

v_call	d_call	cdr3_length	j_call	clone_size	cdr3_aa
TRBV4-1	.	13	TRBJ2-5	many	CASSHRHEETQYF
TRBV20-1	.	13	TRBJ2-7	.	CSVPGSSSYEQYF
TRBV7-3	.	21	TRBJ2-1	many	CASSLPQGSGSDKRGSNEQFF
TRBV7-3	TRBD2	16	TRBJ2-3	many	CASSPNVAGGPDTQYF
TRBV14	TRBD2	15	TRBJ2-2	few	CASSRKTSLTGELFF
TRBV12-3/TRBV12-4	.	13	TRBJ2-5	many	CASSLEREETQYF
TRBV28	TRBD1	15	TRBJ2-7	many	CASSTAGQGSAEQYF
TRBV19	.	16	TRBJ2-3	few	CASSIVGAGSTDTQYF
TRBV10-3	.	15	TRBJ2-7	.	CAISEGQHLFYEQYF
TRBV28	.	14	TRBJ2-2	many	CASWASTNTGELFF
TRBV5-1	.	14	TRBJ1-1	many	CASSLAGTSAEAFF
TRBV5-4	TRBD1	16	TRBJ2-5	.	CAGSPGTAKSQGTQYF
TRBV2	.	14	TRBJ1-1	many	CASIGGLGDTEAFF
TRBV20-1	.	17	TRBJ1-1	many	CSARDRSSSLMNTEAFF
TRBV28	.	13	TRBJ2-7	many	CASSLRLRGEQYF
TRBV7-2	TRBD2	16	TRBJ2-5	many	CASSPWGAGPQETQYF
TRBV18	.	15	TRBJ2-3	few	CASSPTRESTDTQYF
TRBV11-2	TRBD2	20	TRBJ2-1	many	CASSPRSGPTSPSSYNEQFF
TRBV28	.	21	TRBJ2-7	many	CASSYLLWTTPLRGSTYEQYF
TRBV5-1	.	14	TRBJ2-7	many	CASARFSYDYEQYF
TRBV3-1	.	15	TRBJ2-7	many	CASSQEAGLTYEQYF
TRBV4-2	.	15	TRBJ1-5	many	CASSQRTAPNQPQHF
TRBV6-2/TRBV6-3	.	16	TRBJ2-7	many	CASSSVGAEFSYEQYF
TRBV25-1	TRBD1	14	TRBJ1-5	few	CASSDRDSYQPQHF
TRBV28	TRBD1	15	TRBJ2-1	many	CASSSPDRVRNEQFF
TRBV20-1	.	13	TRBJ2-5	many	CSATGGQLETQYF
TRBV28	.	13	TRBJ2-7	many	CASSWGYSYEQYF
TRBV7-2	TRBD1	13	TRBJ1-2	many	CASSSTGTRGYTF
TRBV10-3	.	12	TRBJ2-3	many	CAISERADTQYF
TRBV4-1	.	19	TRBJ2-4	.	CASSQGVAAPRVAKNIQYF
TRBV28	TRBD1	15	TRBJ1-3	.	CASSLSRGAGNTIYF
TRBV29-1	TRBD2	21	TRBJ2-7	many	CSVQQATLTSGKTGRSYEQYF
TRBV29-1	TRBD1	11	TRBJ1-2	.	CSVGYRGGYTF
TRBV12-3/TRBV12-4	.	12	TRBJ1-5	few	CASSSYTGTQHF
TRBV7-3	.	19	TRBJ2-1	.	CASSLNPRPGPGGYNEQFF
TRBV20-1	TRBD2	14	TRBJ2-7	many	CSAREQTSGYEQYF
TRBV19	TRBD2	14	TRBJ2-7	.	CAKLSGLGGDEQYF
TRBV10-3	.	14	TRBJ2-5	.	CATRDFHNQETQYF